Here is one T cell receptor beta chain with its context. No cognate antigen has been identified for it. No base quality values were provided; no much bigger clone lies one nucleotide off. Library generation was performed with 5' RACE. TCRdb records Illumina HiSeq 2000 as the sequencer. A universal primer binding site was introduced by template switching, and a unique molecular identifier was present in the final cDNA, enabling accurate counting of TCR cDNA molecules. Specific primers in the conserved constant-segment region were used to synthesize first-strand cDNA for the TCR alpha and beta chains. Each cDNA library was double barcoded, with a SMART-Mk sample barcode plus Illumina barcodes, to control for contamination. TruSeq adapter sequences, together with Illumina sample barcodes, were added in two successive PCR steps. TCR alpha and beta cDNA libraries were sequenced on the Illumina HiSeq platform with custom primers. The source study handled its data this way. MiGEC processed the raw reads to extract unique molecular identifiers, while MiXCR was used to determine the CDR3 positions. Recombination models were inferred per individual with the repgenHMM and IGoR tools using an EM algorithm. The analysis of shared clonotypes was done with the tcR package in R, with sharing normalized by the product of cloneset sizes. To study raw recombination free of thymic and clonal selection effects, out-of-frame nonproductive sequences were analyzed. TCRdb handled the public reads itself, with Q25 trimming in fastp and clone calling in MiXCR, and kept productive beta chains. CDR3 protein sequences are deduplicated, and each keeps its most common genes and DNA. The V and J calls, along with clone size, are taken from TCRdb and not from the paper's own processing. The sample includes fewer than 550,000 distinct CDR3 sequences, with about 16% observed a single time. The ten largest clones take up roughly 0.46% of the sample.

Every donor was a healthy Caucasian. Three pairs of female monozygotic twins, all aged about 18 to 29 years, were included in the twin cohort. CD4+ and CD8+ T cell populations were isolated with positive isolation kits from Invitrogen. V is trimmed back by 0 bases and J by 3 bases, and the junction contains 8 bases that no gene match accounts for. The CDR3 contains 17 residues, cysteine and phenylalanine counted. Only the CDR3 DNA stays, 51 bases, in frame from base 1. CDR1 and CDR2, per the germline V gene, are SGHRS and YFSETQ. The sample comes from a study of identical twins (dated by TCRdb to 2015 to 2016). Notes on the research overall: To test whether fetal clonotypes persist, this study deep-sequenced TCR alpha and beta repertoires from monozygotic twins, from unrelated adults of various ages, and from cord blood. To rule out contamination, replicate twin experiments were performed at different times with different library preparation protocols. Paper-wide results and their limitations: Fewer insertions were carried by abundant cord blood beta clonotypes, a similar but weaker trend appeared in young adult naive repertoires, and no such trend appeared in memory repertoires. In monozygotic twins, recombination models systematically underestimated out-of-frame TCR alpha sharing, but the models matched the sharing seen between unrelated individuals. Conclusions relied on cross-sectional statistical analysis, since the same donors could not be followed over many years. In beta out-of-frame sequences, excess twin sharing was weaker, because having fewer shared sequences lowered the signal-to-noise ratio. Zero-insertion analyses could be partly confounded by invariant T cells such as MAIT and iNKT, though diverse VJ usage argued against such confounding for most clonotypes. Compared with coincidental sharing between unrelated individuals, an excess of low generation-probability sequences was observed among out-of-frame TCR alpha sequences shared between twins.

These same data were also listed under a study on yellow fever vaccine responses in identical twins. As that second paper reports: The authors reported that the T cell response to vaccination in identical twins appeared partly convergent and partly personalized. In identical twins, the study followed T cell clones that responded to the vaccine with precision.

Sequencing used CD4+ T cells sorted from blood. This clonotype was obtained from a woman under 30 in good health. The chain couples TRBV5-1 to TRBJ2-2, with 7 junctional bases fitting TRBD1. The CDR3 sequence is CASSLDTGVPHTGELFF. The DNA is as follows: TGCGCCAGCAGCTTGGACACAGGGGTACCTCACACCGGGGAGCTGTTTTTT. Extended through the reference TRBV5-1 and TRBJ2-2 proteins, this CDR3 yields the full variable domain: KAGVTQTPRYLIKTRGQQVTLSCSPISGHRSVSWYQQTPGQGLQFLFEYFSETQRNKGNFPGRFSGRQFSNSRSEMNVSTLELGDSALYLCASSLDTGVPHTGELFFGEGSRLTVL.